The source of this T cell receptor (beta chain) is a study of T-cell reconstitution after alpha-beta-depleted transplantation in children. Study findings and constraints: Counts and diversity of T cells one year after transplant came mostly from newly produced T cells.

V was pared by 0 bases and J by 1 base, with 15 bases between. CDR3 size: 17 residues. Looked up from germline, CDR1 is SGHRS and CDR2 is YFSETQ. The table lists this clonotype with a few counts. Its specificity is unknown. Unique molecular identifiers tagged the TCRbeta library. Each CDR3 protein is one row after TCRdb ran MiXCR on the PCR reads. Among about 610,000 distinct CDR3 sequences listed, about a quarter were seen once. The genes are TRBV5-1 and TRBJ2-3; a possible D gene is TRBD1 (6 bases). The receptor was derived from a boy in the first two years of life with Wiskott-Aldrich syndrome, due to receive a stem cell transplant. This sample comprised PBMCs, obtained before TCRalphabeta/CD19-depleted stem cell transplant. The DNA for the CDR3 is TGCGCCAGCAGCTTGGCCGCAGGGGCGAGGGGCACAGATACGCAGTATTTT. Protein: CASSLAAGARGTDTQYF.